The sequence of this TCR beta chain was determined in a study of T cells in localized non-small cell lung cancer. The study's findings and limits: Adjacent lung tissue had a median about 57 of the top 100 clones found in the tumor. Heterogeneity within the tumor remains possible, as just one region underwent sequencing. Higher T cell density in the blood was associated with longer overall survival, whereas higher adjacent-lung clonality associated with shorter survival.

A note on this clone: Its antigen remains unidentified.

Libraries were prepared by immunoSEQ multiplex PCR; TCRdb keeps only in-frame clonotypes and omits some of them. The profile covers tens of thousands of clones, with roughly 75% appearing a single time and roughly 4% taken by the ten largest. V dropped 5 bases and J dropped 3; count of bases not matched to a gene: 7. The CDR3 totals 16 residues. Germline V gene lookup returns CDR1 SGHVS and CDR2 FNYEAQ. This TCR came from a woman aged 35 to 70 with stage II lung adenocarcinoma. Sequencing was performed on PBMCs, taken before any cancer treatment. The chain uses TRBV7-6 and TRBJ2-2, with 9 bases aligning to TRBD1. Here the CDR3 DNA reads TGTGCCAGCAGCAGCCACAGGGGGCGGGACACCGGGGAGCTGTTTTTT. This sequence encodes CASSSHRGRDTGELFF. Variable domain in full (rest from reference TRBV7-6 and TRBJ2-2): GAGVSQSPRYKVTKRGQDVALRCDPISGHVSLYWYRQALGQGPEFLTYFNYEAQQDKSGLPNDRFSAERPEGSISTLTIQRTEQRDSAMYRCASSSHRGRDTGELFFGEGSRLTVL.